This TCR beta chain was observed in a study of OX40 agonist ivuxolimab in advanced cancers. Overall study: Patients treated during dose escalation were battling hepatocellular carcinoma, melanoma, renal cell or head and neck cancer. Study-wide results and limits: Some patients without response likewise showed low normalized clonal expansion. By week 6 at 0.1 to 3.0 mg/kg, blood CD4+ and CD8+ T cells had expanded clonally.

Autoimmune disease history or systemic immunosuppression led to patients being barred. A note on this clone: Antigen: not known.

The V gene's germline CDR1 is SNHLY and CDR2 FYNNEI. The V end lost 4 bases, the J end lost 8 bases, and 17 bases lay between the germline ends. This CDR3 has 14 amino acids. Measured with immunoSEQ multiplex PCR; TCRdb has only the in-frame clones, and not every one. The table includes tens of thousands of clones, roughly 90% detected once. The source of this sequence is an adult with an advanced solid tumor such as melanoma, head and neck, liver or kidney cancer. Material: CD4+ or CD8+ T cells sorted from blood, obtained in a trial of the OX40 agonist ivuxolimab. The gene calls are TRBV2 and TRBJ1-2; weak D call: TRBD1 (6 bases). DNA for the CDR3: TGTGCCAGCAGTGTGGGTCCTGCCGGGGGCGGCTACACCTTC. The encoded protein is CASSVGPAGGGYTF.